This T cell receptor (beta chain) was found in a study of tumor-infiltrating lymphocytes in oesophageal squamous cell carcinoma. The CDR3 is 13 amino acids. The germline V gene has CDR1 MNHGY and CDR2 SAAAGT. In TCRdb, the PCR reads were re-called with MiXCR into one record per CDR3 protein. The data hold 15,000 to 19,000 distinct CDR3 sequences, with roughly 54% observed a single time. This clonotype was seen ten or more times. Sequences were obtained from esophageal tumor tissue. The source of this sequence is a female donor with esophageal squamous cell carcinoma. J is TRBJ2-5 and V is TRBV6-8; TRBD1 is a possible D gene (5 bases). The J call is uncertain, as TRBJ2-7 better fits the DNA end. The CDR3 here is CASKSGHNYEQYF. The DNA for the CDR3 is TGTGCCAGCAAGTCAGGACACAACTACGAGCAGTACTTC.